These T cell receptor beta chains were read from a single sample in a study of shared clonotypes between healthy human individuals. Assay used: immunoSEQ multiplex PCR; TCRdb lists only in-frame clones, some missing. The sample lists roughly 2.2 million clones, around 90% occurring once. Sequencing input: naive CD4+ T cells from PBMCs. These receptors were collected from a man between 18 and 35 years old in good health. Some clones in this sample may be carry-over from other donors' samples. CDR3s include the opening cysteine and the closing phenylalanine or tryptophan. Each record gives: V gene, J gene, D gene, clone size, CDR3 protein, CDR3 DNA. D genes are given only for firm matches. Size values are once, few and many counts, or a class for expanded clones, and some rows have none.

v_gene: TRBV5-1
j_gene: TRBJ1-5
d_gene: TRBD1
abundance: .
CDR3aa: CASSYGQGAETQHF
CDR3nt: TGCGCCAGCAGCTATGGACAGGGGGCTGAGACCCAGCATTTT

v_gene: TRBV28
j_gene: TRBJ2-3
d_gene: .
abundance: .
CDR3aa: CASSTAASKNTDTQYF
CDR3nt: TGTGCCAGCAGTACTGCGGCGTCGAAAAACACAGATACGCAGTATTTT

v_gene: TRBV7-9
j_gene: TRBJ1-1
d_gene: .
abundance: once
CDR3aa: CASSLEEGTEAFF
CDR3nt: TGTGCCAGCAGCTTAGAAGAGGGAACTGAAGCTTTCTTT

v_gene: TRBV10-1
j_gene: TRBJ2-4
d_gene: TRBD2
abundance: .
CDR3aa: CASSESTPGLENIQYF
CDR3nt: TGCGCCAGCAGTGAGTCGACCCCGGGACTAGAAAACATTCAGTACTTC

v_gene: TRBV5-1
j_gene: TRBJ1-4
d_gene: .
abundance: .
CDR3aa: CASSLGQINEKLFF
CDR3nt: TGCGCCAGCAGCTTAGGGCAGATTAATGAAAAACTGTTTTTT

v_gene: TRBV6-6
j_gene: TRBJ2-1
d_gene: .
abundance: .
CDR3aa: CASTTPTPRGNDEQFF
CDR3nt: TGTGCCAGCACTACCCCGACCCCTCGTGGGAACGATGAGCAGTTCTTC

v_gene: TRBV18
j_gene: TRBJ1-2
d_gene: TRBD1
abundance: .
CDR3aa: CASSPRQGADGYTF
CDR3nt: TGTGCCAGCTCACCCCGACAGGGGGCGGATGGCTACACCTTC

v_gene: TRBV18
j_gene: TRBJ1-5
d_gene: TRBD1
abundance: .
CDR3aa: CASSLGTGDQPQHF
CDR3nt: TGTGCCAGCTCACTGGGGACAGGCGACCAGCCCCAGCATTTT

v_gene: TRBV19
j_gene: TRBJ2-7
d_gene: .
abundance: .
CDR3aa: CASSTGTSYEQYF
CDR3nt: TGTGCCAGTAGTACCGGGACCTCCTACGAGCAGTACTTC

v_gene: TRBV29-1
j_gene: TRBJ2-7
d_gene: TRBD2
abundance: .
CDR3aa: CSVASSGGPRYEQYF
CDR3nt: TGCAGCGTTGCCTCATCGGGAGGGCCTCGGTACGAGCAGTACTTC

v_gene: TRBV28
j_gene: TRBJ1-1
d_gene: .
abundance: .
CDR3aa: CASKIGMATEAFF
CDR3nt: TGTGCCAGCAAGATAGGGATGGCCACTGAAGCTTTCTTT

v_gene: TRBV14
j_gene: TRBJ2-2
d_gene: .
abundance: .
CDR3aa: CASSSRIAGELFF
CDR3nt: TGTGCCAGCAGCTCGCGAATCGCCGGGGAGCTGTTTTTT

v_gene: TRBV9
j_gene: TRBJ1-2
d_gene: .
abundance: .
CDR3aa: CASNGPLTWDYTF
CDR3nt: TGTGCCAGCAACGGACCCTTGACGTGGGACTACACCTTC

v_gene: TRBV7-2
j_gene: TRBJ1-1
d_gene: .
abundance: .
CDR3aa: CASSPPRRGEAFF
CDR3nt: TGTGCCAGCAGCCCCCCCCGACGGGGTGAAGCTTTCTTT

v_gene: TRBV9
j_gene: TRBJ2-7
d_gene: .
abundance: .
CDR3aa: CASSVAQDRYEQYF
CDR3nt: TGTGCCAGCAGCGTAGCACAGGACCGCTACGAGCAGTACTTC

v_gene: TRBV7-9
j_gene: TRBJ2-7
d_gene: .
abundance: .
CDR3aa: CASSSLTRYEQYF
CDR3nt: TGTGCCAGCAGCTCTCTCACCCGTTACGAGCAGTACTTC

v_gene: TRBV4-3
j_gene: TRBJ2-1
d_gene: TRBD2
abundance: .
CDR3aa: CASSQMNIAGGGYNEQFF
CDR3nt: TGCGCCAGCAGCCAAATGAACATAGCGGGTGGGGGTTACAATGAGCAGTTCTTC

v_gene: TRBV6-1
j_gene: TRBJ2-7
d_gene: .
abundance: .
CDR3aa: CASSLQPYEQYF
CDR3nt: TGTGCCAGCAGTCTTCAGCCCTACGAGCAGTACTTC

v_gene: TRBV7-2
j_gene: TRBJ2-7
d_gene: .
abundance: .
CDR3aa: CASSGGRAYEQYF
CDR3nt: TGTGCCAGCAGCGGCGGCCGCGCCTACGAGCAGTACTTC

v_gene: TRBV7-9
j_gene: TRBJ2-1
d_gene: .
abundance: .
CDR3aa: CASSLGPRDEQFF
CDR3nt: TGTGCCAGCAGCTTAGGCCCGCGGGATGAGCAGTTCTTC

v_gene: TRBV10-3
j_gene: TRBJ2-7
d_gene: TRBD2
abundance: .
CDR3aa: CAISGFGTSGEDEQYF
CDR3nt: TGTGCCATCAGTGGGTTCGGGACTAGCGGGGAGGACGAGCAGTACTTC

v_gene: TRBV13
j_gene: TRBJ2-3
d_gene: .
abundance: .
CDR3aa: CASSLKGHVTDTQYF
CDR3nt: TGTGCCAGCAGCTTAAAGGGACACGTCACAGATACGCAGTATTTT